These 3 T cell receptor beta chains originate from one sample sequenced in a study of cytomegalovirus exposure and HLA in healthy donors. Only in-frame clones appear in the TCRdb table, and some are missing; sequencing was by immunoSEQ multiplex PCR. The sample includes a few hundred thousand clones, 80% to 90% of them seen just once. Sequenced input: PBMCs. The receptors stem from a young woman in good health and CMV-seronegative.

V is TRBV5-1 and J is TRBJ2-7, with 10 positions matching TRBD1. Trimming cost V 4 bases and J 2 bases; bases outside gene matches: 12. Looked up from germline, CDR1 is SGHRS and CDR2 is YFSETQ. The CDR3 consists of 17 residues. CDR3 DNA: TGCGCCAGCAGCGATCGGAATTCGGGGACAGGGGCCTACGAGCAGTACTTC. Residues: CASSDRNSGTGAYEQYF.

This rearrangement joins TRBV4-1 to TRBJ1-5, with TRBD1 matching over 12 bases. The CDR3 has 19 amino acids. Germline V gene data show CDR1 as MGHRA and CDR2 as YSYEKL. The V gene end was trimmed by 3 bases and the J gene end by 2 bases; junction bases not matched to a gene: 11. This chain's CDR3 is CASSHVGTGGGKGNQPQHF. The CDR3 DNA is TGCGCCAGCAGCCACGTAGGGACAGGGGGCGGAAAGGGCAATCAGCCCCAGCATTTT.

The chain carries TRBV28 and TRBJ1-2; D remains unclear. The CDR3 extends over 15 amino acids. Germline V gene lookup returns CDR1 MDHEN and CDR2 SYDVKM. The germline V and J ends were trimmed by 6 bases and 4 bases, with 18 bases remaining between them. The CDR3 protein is CASSPSRAGAYGYTF. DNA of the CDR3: TGTGCCAGCAGCCCAAGTAGGGCGGGAGCCTATGGCTACACCTTC.